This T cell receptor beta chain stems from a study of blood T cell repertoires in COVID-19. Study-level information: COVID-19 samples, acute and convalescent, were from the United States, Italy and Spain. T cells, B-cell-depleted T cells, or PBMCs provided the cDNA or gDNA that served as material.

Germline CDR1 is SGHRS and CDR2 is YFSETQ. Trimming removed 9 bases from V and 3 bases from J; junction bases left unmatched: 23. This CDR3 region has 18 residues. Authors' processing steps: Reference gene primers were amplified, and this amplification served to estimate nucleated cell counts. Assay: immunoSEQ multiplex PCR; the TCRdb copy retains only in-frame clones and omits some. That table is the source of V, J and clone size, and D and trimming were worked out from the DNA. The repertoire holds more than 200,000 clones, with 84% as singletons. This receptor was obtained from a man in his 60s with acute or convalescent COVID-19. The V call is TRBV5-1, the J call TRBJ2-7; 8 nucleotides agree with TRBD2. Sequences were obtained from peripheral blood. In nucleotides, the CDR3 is TGCGCCAACCACCCCCTTAGCGAGGCGGGGGGCCCTTGCTACGAGCAGTACTTC. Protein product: CANHPLSEAGGPCYEQYF.